What follows are 16 T cell receptor beta chains derived from one specimen sequenced in a study of blood T cell repertoires in COVID-19. Some clones are missing from TCRdb's copy, which holds only in-frame ones; the method was immunoSEQ multiplex PCR. This sample yields about 190,000 clones, of which around 80% are seen a single time; around 2.8% belongs to the top ten. Source material: peripheral blood. The origin of the receptors is a woman over 75 with active or convalescent COVID-19.

The CDR3: CASSPSSPPMANEKLFF. CDR3 sequence (DNA): TGTGCCAGTAGTCCTTCGAGCCCGCCGATGGCTAATGAAAAACTGTTTTTT. The genes are TRBV19 and TRBJ1-4; D gene uncertain. The CDR3 has 17 residues. V lost 5 bases, J lost 3 bases, and 19 bases lay in between. The germline V gene encodes CDR1 LNHDA and CDR2 SQIVND (reference sequence).

This chain uses TRBV14 with TRBJ1-2, with D tentatively TRBD1 (5 bases). V was cut by 4 bases and J by 7 bases, with 13 bases left in between. Germline lookup yields CDR1 SGHDN and CDR2 FVKESK. The CDR3 totals 13 residues. CDR3 region: CASSLNWGGGYTF. Written as DNA, the CDR3 is TGTGCCAGCAGCCTAAACTGGGGGGGTGGCTACACCTTC.

V is TRBV7-9 and J is TRBJ1-5; D gene ambiguous. Per the germline V gene, CDR1 is SEHNR and CDR2 is FQNEAQ (reference sequence). Trimming pared 1 base from V and 6 bases from J, leaving 7 bases between. The CDR3 totals 13 residues. The CDR3 sequence: CASSLDPGQPQHF. The CDR3 nucleotides read TGTGCCAGCAGCTTAGATCCGGGTCAGCCCCAGCATTTT.

The chain links TRBV6-6 to TRBJ2-3, with TRBD1 as a possible D gene (6 bases). Trimming took off 2 bases at V and 6 bases at J, with 6 bases between the two ends. The CDR3 consists of 12 residues. The germline V gene encodes CDR1 MNHNY and CDR2 SVGAGI (reference sequence). For the CDR3, the DNA is TGTGCCAGCAGTTACCAGGGGGATACGCAGTATTTT. Translating gives CASSYQGDTQYF.

This clone was seen a handful of times. The CDR3 DNA reads as TGCGCCAGCAAACGGGAACTAGCGGGGGGGCAGCGGTCCTACGAGCAGTACTTC. The encoded protein is CASKRELAGGQRSYEQYF. V and J are TRBV5-1 and TRBJ2-7; 13 bases are shared with TRBD2. The J segment lost 1 base and the V segment lost 6 bases, leaving 13 bases of the junction unmatched. The V gene's germline CDR1 is SGHRS and CDR2 YFSETQ. The CDR3 sequence is 18 residues long.

This clone came up a few times. The chain is built from TRBV15 and TRBJ1-6, with TRBD1 matching over 8 bases. J was trimmed by 9 bases and V by 0 bases; bases with no gene match: 4. Germline V gene sequence: CDR1 LNHNV, CDR2 YYDKDF (reference sequence). The CDR3 runs to 15 residues. This CDR3 is CATSRDGQGGSPLHF. DNA of the CDR3: TGTGCCACCAGCAGAGATGGACAGGGTGGTTCACCCCTCCACTTT. The complete variable domain, with remaining parts taken from reference TRBV15 and TRBJ1-6, reads DAMVIQNPRYQVTQFGKPVTLSCSQTLNHNVMYWYQQKSSQAPKLLFHYYDKDFNNEADTPDNFQSRRPNTSFCFLDIRSPGLGDTAMYLCATSRDGQGGSPLHFGNGTRLTVT.

The chain carries TRBV19 and TRBJ2-3, with D uncertain. CDR3 length equals 13 residues. The V and J ends lost 3 bases and 6 bases respectively, with 10 bases between them. Germline V lookup: CDR1 LNHDA, CDR2 SQIVND (reference sequence). This chain's CDR3 is CASSIAPRDTQYF. The CDR3 DNA reads as TGTGCCAGTAGTATTGCACCCAGGGATACGCAGTATTTT.

This sequence joins TRBV5-1 and TRBJ2-5, with a weak D call TRBD2 (6 bases). Trimming pared 0 bases from V and 5 bases from J, leaving 11 bases between. Germline V CDR1 and CDR2: SGHRS, YFSETQ. The CDR3 loop spans 14 amino acids. CDR3 DNA: TGCGCCAGCAGCTTGGTGGGACTTGTTGAGACCCAGTACTTC. Its protein product is CASSLVGLVETQYF. Combining the CDR3 with reference TRBV5-1 and TRBJ2-5 gives the whole variable domain KAGVTQTPRYLIKTRGQQVTLSCSPISGHRSVSWYQQTPGQGLQFLFEYFSETQRNKGNFPGRFSGRQFSNSRSEMNVSTLELGDSALYLCASSLVGLVETQYFGPGTRLLVL.

This sequence joins TRBV2 and TRBJ1-2, with TRBD1 identical over 8 bases. The CDR3 sequence is 13 residues long. Germline CDR1 reads SNHLY; CDR2 reads FYNNEI. Losses at the gene ends were 1 base for V and 7 bases for J; bases not matched to a gene: 2. The CDR3 bases are TGTGCCAGCAGTGAAGAGACAGGGGTTGGCTACACCTTC. The encoded protein is CASSEETGVGYTF.

V is TRBV6-5 and J is TRBJ1-3; 7 bases are shared with TRBD1. This CDR3 comprises 15 residues. V dropped 7 bases and J dropped 0; count of bases not matched to a gene: 6. Germline V gene data show CDR1 as MNHEY and CDR2 as SVGAGI. The CDR3 spells CASTSRQGSGNTIYF. In nucleotides, the CDR3 is TGTGCCAGCACCAGCCGACAGGGCTCTGGAAACACCATATATTTT.

There are a few counts of this clone. This chain connects TRBV5-6 to TRBJ1-3; D is possibly TRBD1 (5 bases). V was pared by 2 bases and J by 0 bases, with 12 bases between. CDR1 is SGHDT, CDR2 YYEEEE, per germline. The CDR3 loop spans 16 amino acids. DNA for the CDR3: TGTGCCAGCAGCTTTGTACAGGATATCTCTGGAAACACCATATATTTT. Encoded protein: CASSFVQDISGNTIYF.

The chain joins TRBV3-1 (or the pseudogene TRBV3-2) to TRBJ2-7; D is undetermined. Trimming removed 2 bases from V and 3 bases from J, with 5 bases in between. The CDR3 length is 12 residues. Germline values: CDR1 LGHDT, CDR2 YNNKEL (reference sequence). CDR3 protein: CASSQLSYEQYF. The DNA for the CDR3 is TGTGCCAGCAGCCAACTGAGCTACGAGCAGTACTTC.

The chain links TRBV29-1 to TRBJ1-1; 9 nucleotides line up with TRBD1. The CDR3 contains 14 residues. Germline V gives CDR1 SQVTM, CDR2 ANQGSEA. After removal of 2 bases from V and 4 bases from J, the junction contained 5 bases not matched to a gene. CDR3 coding DNA: TGCAGCGTTGAATTAACAGGGGGCATCACTGAAGCTTTCTTT. It translates to CSVELTGGITEAFF.

V usage is TRBV29-1 and J usage is TRBJ2-5, with 10 positions matching TRBD1. CDR1 is SQVTM, CDR2 ANQGSEA, per germline. The junction had 6 bases not matched to a gene; V was cut back by 6 bases and J by 5 bases. The CDR3 has 13 residues. CDR3 nucleotides: TGCAGCGTGAAGGGACAGGGGTGGGAGACCCAGTACTTC. It specifies CSVKGQGWETQYF. Full variable domain (rest looked up from reference TRBV29-1 and TRBJ2-5): SAVISQKPSRDICQRGTSLTIQCQVDSQVTMMFWYRQQPGQSLTLIATANQGSEATYESGFVIDKFPISRPNLTFSTLTVSNMSPEDSSIYLCSVKGQGWETQYFGPGTRLLVL.

V usage is TRBV5-1 and J usage is TRBJ1-1, with D tentatively TRBD1 (5 bases). The V end lost 0 bases, the J end lost 4 bases, and 10 bases lay between the germline ends. Looked up from germline, CDR1 is SGHRS and CDR2 is YFSETQ. This CDR3 spans 14 amino acids. The CDR3 DNA reads TGCGCCAGCAGCTTGGAGGGGTCAGGCACTGAAGCTTTCTTT. Protein product: CASSLEGSGTEAFF.

The chain recombines TRBV3-1 (or the pseudogene TRBV3-2) with TRBJ1-2; D perhaps matches TRBD1 (6 bases). V was trimmed by 0 bases and J by 7 bases, leaving 15 bases between them. CDR3 size: 15 residues. Germline-derived CDR1 and CDR2 are LGHDT and YNNKEL (reference sequence). As DNA, the CDR3 is TGTGCCAGCAGCCAAGATGGGGGGGCCTACGGTGGCTACACCTTC. Translating gives CASSQDGGAYGGYTF.